This T cell receptor (beta chain) was observed in a study of Graves' ophthalmopathy and Graves' hyperthyroidism. Study in general: No treatment had been given when peripheral blood was collected at initial diagnosis.

There are a few counts of this clonotype. Germline CDR1 is SGDLS and CDR2 is YYNGEE. The J segment lost 2 bases and the V segment lost 4 bases, leaving 12 bases of the junction unmatched. The CDR3 loop spans 18 amino acids. CDR3 regions of TCR beta were amplified from RNA transcripts. RT-PCR in the first round used HTBI primers; a second-round multiplex PCR followed. TCRdb re-analysed the multiplex PCR reads in MiXCR, keeping a single row per CDR3 protein. The repertoire holds 650,000 to 900,000 distinct CDR3 sequences, with 40% as singletons. The sample comprised peripheral blood. This clonotype was sampled from an adult man with Graves' ophthalmopathy. The V gene is TRBV9, the J gene TRBJ2-6, with 7 bases matching TRBD1. CDR3 region: CASSLGTVVLTGANVLTF. CDR3 nucleotide sequence: TGTGCCAGCAGCTTAGGGACAGTCGTTCTCACTGGGGCCAACGTCCTGACTTTC.